This T cell receptor beta chain comes out of a study of blood T cell repertoires in COVID-19. Germline assignment: CDR1 MNHEY and CDR2 SVGEGT. The CDR3 loop spans 15 amino acids. The J segment lost 10 bases and the V segment lost 2 bases, leaving 9 bases of the junction unmatched. Original data processing: Amplification of reference gene primers provided the estimated nucleated cell counts. Produced via immunoSEQ multiplex PCR; TCRdb's table is partial and in-frame only. V, J and clone size were drawn from that table, and D and trimming were deduced from the DNA. The sample lists some 260,000 clones; around 82% were seen once.

The sequence was obtained from a woman aged 18-29 years with acute or convalescent COVID-19. The specimen sequenced was peripheral blood. This sequence joins TRBV6-2 or TRBV6-3 and TRBJ2-1; 9 bases fit TRBD2. DNA of the CDR3: TGTGCCAGCAGTTACCCCTTAGCGGGAGCCGGGGAGCAGTTCTTC. This gives the protein CASSYPLAGAGEQFF.